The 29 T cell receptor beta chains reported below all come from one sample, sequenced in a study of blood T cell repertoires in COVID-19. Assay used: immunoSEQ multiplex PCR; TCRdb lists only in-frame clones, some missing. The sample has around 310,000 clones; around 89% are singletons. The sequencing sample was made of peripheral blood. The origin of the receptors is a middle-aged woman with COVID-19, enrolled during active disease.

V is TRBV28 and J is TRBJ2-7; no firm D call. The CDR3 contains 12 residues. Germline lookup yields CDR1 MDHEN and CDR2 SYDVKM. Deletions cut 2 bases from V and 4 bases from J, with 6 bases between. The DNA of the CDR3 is TGTGCCAGCAGTTTAAGACAATACGAGCAGTACTTC. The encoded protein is CASSLRQYEQYF.

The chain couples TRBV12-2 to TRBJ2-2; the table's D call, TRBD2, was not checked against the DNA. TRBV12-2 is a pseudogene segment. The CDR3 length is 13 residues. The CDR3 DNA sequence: TGTGCAAGTCGCTTTGAGGGCACCGGGGAGCTGTTTTTT. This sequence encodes CASRFEGTGELFF.

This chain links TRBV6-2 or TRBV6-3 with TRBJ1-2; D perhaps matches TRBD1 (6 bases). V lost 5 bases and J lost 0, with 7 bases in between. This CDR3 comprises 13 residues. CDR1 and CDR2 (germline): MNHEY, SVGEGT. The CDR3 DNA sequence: TGTGCCAGCAGTAGGACAGCTAACTATGGCTACACCTTC. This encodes CASSRTANYGYTF.

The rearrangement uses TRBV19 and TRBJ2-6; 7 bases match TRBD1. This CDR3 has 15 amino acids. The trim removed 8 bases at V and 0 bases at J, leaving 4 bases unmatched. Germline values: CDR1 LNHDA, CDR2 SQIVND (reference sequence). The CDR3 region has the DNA TGTGCCAGTTCCGCAGGGGGCTCTGGGGCCAACGTCCTGACTTTC. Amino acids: CASSAGGSGANVLTF. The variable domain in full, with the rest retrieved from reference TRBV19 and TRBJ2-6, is DGGITQSPKYLFRKEGQNVTLSCEQNLNHDAMYWYRQDPGQGLRLIYYSQIVNDFQKGDIAEGYSVSREKKESFPLTVTSAQKNPTAFYLCASSAGGSGANVLTFGAGSRLTVL.

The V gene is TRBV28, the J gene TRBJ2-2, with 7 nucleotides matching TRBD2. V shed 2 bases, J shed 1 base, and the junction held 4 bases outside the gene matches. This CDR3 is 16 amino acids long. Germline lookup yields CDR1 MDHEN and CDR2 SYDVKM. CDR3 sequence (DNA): TGTGCCAGCAGTTTAGCGTCTAGCGGGAACACCGGGGAGCTGTTTTTT. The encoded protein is CASSLASSGNTGELFF.

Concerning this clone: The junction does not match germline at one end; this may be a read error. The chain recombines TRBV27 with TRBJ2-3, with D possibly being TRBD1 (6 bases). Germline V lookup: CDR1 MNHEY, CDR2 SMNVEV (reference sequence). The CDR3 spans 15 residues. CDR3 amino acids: CASSLSRTDSDTQYF. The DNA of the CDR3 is TGTGCCAGTAGTTTGTCCCGGACAGACTCAGATACGCAGTATTTT.

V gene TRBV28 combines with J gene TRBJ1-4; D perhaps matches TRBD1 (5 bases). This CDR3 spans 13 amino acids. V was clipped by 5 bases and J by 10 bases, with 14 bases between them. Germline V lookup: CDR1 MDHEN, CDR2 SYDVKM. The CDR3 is CASSPPKGVKLFF. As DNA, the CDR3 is TGTGCCAGCAGTCCCCCGAAAGGGGTAAAACTGTTTTTT.

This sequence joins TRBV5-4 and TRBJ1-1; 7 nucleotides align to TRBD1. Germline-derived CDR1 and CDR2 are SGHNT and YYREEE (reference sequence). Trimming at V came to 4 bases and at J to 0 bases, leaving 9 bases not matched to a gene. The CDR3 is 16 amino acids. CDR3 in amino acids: CASSPGTARLNTEAFF. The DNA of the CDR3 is TGTGCCAGCAGCCCCGGGACAGCAAGGCTGAACACTGAAGCTTTCTTT.

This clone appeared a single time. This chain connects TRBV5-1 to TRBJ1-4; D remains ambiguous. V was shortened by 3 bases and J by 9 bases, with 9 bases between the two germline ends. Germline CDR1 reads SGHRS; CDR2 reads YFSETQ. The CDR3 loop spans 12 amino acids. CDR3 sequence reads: CASSYDFQKLFF. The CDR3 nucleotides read TGCGCCAGCAGCTACGACTTCCAAAAACTGTTTTTT.

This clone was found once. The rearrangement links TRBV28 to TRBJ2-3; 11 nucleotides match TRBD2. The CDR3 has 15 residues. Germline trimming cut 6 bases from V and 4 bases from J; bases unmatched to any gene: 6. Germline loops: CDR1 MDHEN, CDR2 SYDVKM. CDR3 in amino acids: CASRSSGRTPDTQYF. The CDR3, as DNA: TGTGCCAGCAGATCTAGCGGGAGGACGCCAGATACGCAGTATTTT.

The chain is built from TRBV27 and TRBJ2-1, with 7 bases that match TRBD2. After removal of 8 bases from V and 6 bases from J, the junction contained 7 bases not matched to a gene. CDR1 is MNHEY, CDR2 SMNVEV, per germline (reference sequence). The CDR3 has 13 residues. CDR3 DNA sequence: TGTGCCAGCGGGGGGGATGTCGGCAATGAGCAGTTCTTC. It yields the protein CASGGDVGNEQFF.

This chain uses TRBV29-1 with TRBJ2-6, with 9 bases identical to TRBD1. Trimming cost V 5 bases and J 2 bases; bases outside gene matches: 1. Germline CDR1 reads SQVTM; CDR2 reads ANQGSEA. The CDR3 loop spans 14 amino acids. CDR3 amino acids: CSVTGGTGANVLTF. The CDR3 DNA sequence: TGCAGCGTTACAGGGGGCACTGGGGCCAACGTCCTGACTTTC. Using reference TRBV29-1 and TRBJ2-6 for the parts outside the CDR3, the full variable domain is SAVISQKPSRDICQRGTSLTIQCQVDSQVTMMFWYRQQPGQSLTLIATANQGSEATYESGFVIDKFPISRPNLTFSTLTVSNMSPEDSSIYLCSVTGGTGANVLTFGAGSRLTVL.

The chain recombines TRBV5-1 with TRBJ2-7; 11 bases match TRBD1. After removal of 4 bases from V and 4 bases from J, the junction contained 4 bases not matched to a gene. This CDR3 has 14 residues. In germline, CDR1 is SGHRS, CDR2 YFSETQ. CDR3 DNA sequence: TGCGCCAGCAGCCCCGGGACAGGGGGTTACGAGCAGTACTTC. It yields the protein CASSPGTGGYEQYF.

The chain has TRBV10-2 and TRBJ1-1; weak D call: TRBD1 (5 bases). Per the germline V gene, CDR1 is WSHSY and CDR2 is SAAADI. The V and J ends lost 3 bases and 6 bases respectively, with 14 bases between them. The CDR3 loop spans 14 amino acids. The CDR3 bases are TGCGCCAGCAGTGAATCCGGGGGTTGGGCTGAAGCTTTCTTT. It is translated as CASSESGGWAEAFF.

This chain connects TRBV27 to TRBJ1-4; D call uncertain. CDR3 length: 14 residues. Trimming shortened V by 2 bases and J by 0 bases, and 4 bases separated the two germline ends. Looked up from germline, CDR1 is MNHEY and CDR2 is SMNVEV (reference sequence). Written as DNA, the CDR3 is TGTGCCAGCAGTTTACTTCCAACTAATGAAAAACTGTTTTTT. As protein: CASSLLPTNEKLFF.

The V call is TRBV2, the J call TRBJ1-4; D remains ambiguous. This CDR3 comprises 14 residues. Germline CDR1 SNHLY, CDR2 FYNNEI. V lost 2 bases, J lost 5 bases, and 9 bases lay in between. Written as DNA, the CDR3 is TGTGCCAGCAGTGAATCGACCGGGAATGAAAAACTGTTTTTT. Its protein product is CASSESTGNEKLFF.

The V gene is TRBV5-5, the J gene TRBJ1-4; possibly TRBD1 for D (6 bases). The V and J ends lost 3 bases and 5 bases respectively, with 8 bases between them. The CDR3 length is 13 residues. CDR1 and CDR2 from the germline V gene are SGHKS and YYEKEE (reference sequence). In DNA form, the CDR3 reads TGTGCCAGCAGCTCCACAGGGAATGAAAAACTGTTTTTT. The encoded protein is CASSSTGNEKLFF.

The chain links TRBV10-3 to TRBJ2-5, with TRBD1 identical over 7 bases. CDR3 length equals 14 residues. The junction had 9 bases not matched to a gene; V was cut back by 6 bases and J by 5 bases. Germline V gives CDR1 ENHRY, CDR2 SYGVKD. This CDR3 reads CAIRHGQDSETQYF. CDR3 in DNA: TGTGCCATCAGACATGGACAGGATAGTGAGACCCAGTACTTC.

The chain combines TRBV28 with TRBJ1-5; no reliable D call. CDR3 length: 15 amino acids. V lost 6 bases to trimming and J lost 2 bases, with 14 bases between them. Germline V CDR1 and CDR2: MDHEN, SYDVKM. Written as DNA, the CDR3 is TGTGCCAGCAGCACCGCTAAGACTGGCAATCAGCCCCAGCATTTT. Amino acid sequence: CASSTAKTGNQPQHF.

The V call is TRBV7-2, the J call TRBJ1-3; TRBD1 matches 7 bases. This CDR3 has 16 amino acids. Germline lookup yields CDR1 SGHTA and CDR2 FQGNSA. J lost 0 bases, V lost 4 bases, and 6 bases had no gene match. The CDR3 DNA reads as TGTGCCAGCAGCTACCCGGGACAGTTCTCTGGAAACACCATATATTTT. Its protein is CASSYPGQFSGNTIYF.

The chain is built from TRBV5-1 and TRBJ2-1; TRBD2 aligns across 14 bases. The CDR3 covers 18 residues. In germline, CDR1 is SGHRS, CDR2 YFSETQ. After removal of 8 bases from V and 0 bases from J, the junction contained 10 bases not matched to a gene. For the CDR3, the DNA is TGCGCCAGTACGGGACTAGCGGGAGTTGACGGCTCCTACAATGAGCAGTTCTTC. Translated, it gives CASTGLAGVDGSYNEQFF.

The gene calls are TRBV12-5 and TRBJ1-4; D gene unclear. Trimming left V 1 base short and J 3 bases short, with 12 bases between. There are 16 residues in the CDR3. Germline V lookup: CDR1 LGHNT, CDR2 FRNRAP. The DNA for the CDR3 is TGTGCTAGTGGTTTGGGTTTGGGGAGGCCTAATGAAAAACTGTTTTTT. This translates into CASGLGLGRPNEKLFF.

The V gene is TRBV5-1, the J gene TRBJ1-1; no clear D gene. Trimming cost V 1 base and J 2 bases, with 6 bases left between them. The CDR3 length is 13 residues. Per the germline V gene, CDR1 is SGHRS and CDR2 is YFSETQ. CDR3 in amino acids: CASSLSPNTEAFF. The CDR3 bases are TGCGCCAGCAGCTTGAGCCCCAACACTGAAGCTTTCTTT. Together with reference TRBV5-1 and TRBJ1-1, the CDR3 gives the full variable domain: KAGVTQTPRYLIKTRGQQVTLSCSPISGHRSVSWYQQTPGQGLQFLFEYFSETQRNKGNFPGRFSGRQFSNSRSEMNVSTLELGDSALYLCASSLSPNTEAFFGQGTRLTVV.

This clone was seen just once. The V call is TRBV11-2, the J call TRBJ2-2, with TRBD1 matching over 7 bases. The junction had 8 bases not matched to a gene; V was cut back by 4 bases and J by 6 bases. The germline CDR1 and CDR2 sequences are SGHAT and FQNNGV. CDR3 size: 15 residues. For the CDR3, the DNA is TGTGCCAGCAGCTCCCGAGACAGGGACCCCGGGGAGCTGTTTTTT. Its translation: CASSSRDRDPGELFF.

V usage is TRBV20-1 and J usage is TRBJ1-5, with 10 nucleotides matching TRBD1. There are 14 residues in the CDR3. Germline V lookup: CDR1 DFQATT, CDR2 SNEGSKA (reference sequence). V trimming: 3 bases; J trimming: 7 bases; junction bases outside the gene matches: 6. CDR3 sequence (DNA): TGCAGTGCTAGTGGACAGGGGGAAGACCAGCCCCAGCATTTT. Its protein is CSASGQGEDQPQHF.

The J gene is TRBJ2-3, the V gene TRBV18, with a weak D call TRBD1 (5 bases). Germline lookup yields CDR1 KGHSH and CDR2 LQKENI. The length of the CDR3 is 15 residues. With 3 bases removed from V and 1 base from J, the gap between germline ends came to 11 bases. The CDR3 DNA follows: TGTGCCAGCTCACCTCCCCAGGGTGGCACAGATACGCAGTATTTT. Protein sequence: CASSPPQGGTDTQYF. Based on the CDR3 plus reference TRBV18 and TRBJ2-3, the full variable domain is NAGVMQNPRHLVRRRGQEARLRCSPMKGHSHVYWYRQLPEEGLKFMVYLQKENIIDESGMPKERFSAEFPKEGPSILRIQQVVRGDSAAYFCASSPPQGGTDTQYFGPGTRLTVL.

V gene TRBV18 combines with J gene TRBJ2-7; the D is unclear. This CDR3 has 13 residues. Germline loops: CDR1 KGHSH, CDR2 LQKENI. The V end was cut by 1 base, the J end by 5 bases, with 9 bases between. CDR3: CASSPLQYDEQYF. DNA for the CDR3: TGTGCCAGCTCACCACTCCAGTATGACGAGCAGTACTTC.

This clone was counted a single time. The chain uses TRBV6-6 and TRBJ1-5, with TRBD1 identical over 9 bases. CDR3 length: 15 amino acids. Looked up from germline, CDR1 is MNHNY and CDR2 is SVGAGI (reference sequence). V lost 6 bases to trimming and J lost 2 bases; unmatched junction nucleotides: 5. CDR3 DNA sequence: TGTGCCAGCAGCATAACAGGGGGCGGCAATCAGCCCCAGCATTTT. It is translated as CASSITGGGNQPQHF.

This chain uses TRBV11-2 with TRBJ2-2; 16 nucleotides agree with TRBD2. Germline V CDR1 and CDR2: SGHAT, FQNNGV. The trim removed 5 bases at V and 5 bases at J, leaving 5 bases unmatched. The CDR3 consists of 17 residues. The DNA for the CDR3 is TGTGCCAGCAGCCCTTCGGGACTAGCGGGGGGGACCGGGGAGCTGTTTTTT. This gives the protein CASSPSGLAGGTGELFF.